This passage covers 23 T cell receptor beta chains from one sample sequenced in a study of T-cell reconstitution after alpha-beta-depleted transplantation in children. Preparation of the TCRbeta library involved a method that used unique molecular identifiers. Via MiXCR, TCRdb re-called the PCR reads, giving one row per CDR3 protein. The sample lists approximately 520,000 distinct CDR3 sequences, about 31% seen once, with roughly 2.5% in the top ten. The sample was PBMCs from the stem cell graft donor, taken from the stem cell graft. The receptors here all came from a human donor who donated a stem cell graft to a child with aplastic anemia.

The rearrangement uses TRBV20-1 and TRBJ2-1; 12 bases fit TRBD2. The CDR3 is 14 amino acids. Germline V lookup: CDR1 DFQATT, CDR2 SNEGSKA (reference sequence). The CDR3 DNA reads TGCAGAGCCCCTAGCGGGAGGGCCTACAATGAGCAGTTCTTC. This translates into CRAPSGRAYNEQFF.

The chain employs TRBV9 and TRBJ2-1, with a tentative D call TRBD1 (6 bases). Deletions cut 0 bases from V and 9 bases from J, with 13 bases between. Germline assignment: CDR1 SGDLS and CDR2 YYNGEE. The CDR3 spans 14 residues. The CDR3 is CASSVVSQGGEQFF. The DNA for the CDR3 is TGTGCCAGCAGCGTAGTTTCACAGGGCGGTGAGCAGTTCTTC.

This clonotype showed up just a few times. The DNA for the CDR3 is TGTGCCAGCAGCCGAGGGCAGGGATGGGGTGCGGGGATAAAAAACATTCAGTACTTC. This gives the protein CASSRGQGWGAGIKNIQYF. J is TRBJ2-4 and V is TRBV12-3 or TRBV12-4; a possible D gene is TRBD2 (6 bases). Between the trimmed V and J ends, which lost 6 bases and 4 bases, there was a span of 28 bases. The CDR3 has 19 amino acids.

In this sample, this clonotype turned up a few times. The chain employs TRBV6-2 or TRBV6-3 and TRBJ2-7; D not certain. The germline gives CDR1 MNHEY, CDR2 SVGEGT. This CDR3 comprises 15 residues. With 2 bases removed from V and 1 base from J, the gap between germline ends came to 12 bases. The CDR3 DNA is TGTGCCAGCAGTTACAGGCGACCTTCTTCCTACGAGCAGTACTTC. This sequence encodes CASSYRRPSSYEQYF.

This clonotype was observed a handful of times. The gene calls are TRBV6-1 and TRBJ1-1; D call uncertain. Per germline, CDR1 MNHNS and CDR2 SASEGT. The CDR3 has 16 amino acids. V was pared by 7 bases and J by 0 bases, with 18 bases between. This CDR3 is CASNMVGYRMNTEAFF. The CDR3 DNA follows: TGTGCCAGCAATATGGTGGGGTACCGTATGAACACTGAAGCTTTCTTT.

This clonotype was detected a few times. The chain has TRBV6-5 and TRBJ1-1, with D unclear. The CDR3 extends over 15 amino acids. The germline gives CDR1 MNHEY, CDR2 SVGAGI. Between the trimmed V and J ends, which lost 2 bases and 0 bases, there was a span of 10 bases. CDR3 sequence (DNA): TGTGCCAGCAGTTACGGCGGAAGTTTGAACACTGAAGCTTTCTTT. This codes for CASSYGGSLNTEAFF.

This clonotype was seen a handful of times. This chain links TRBV7-2 with TRBJ2-3; tentatively, D is TRBD1 or TRBD2 (5 bases each). CDR3 length: 14 residues. Between the trimmed V and J ends, which lost 3 bases and 5 bases, there was a span of 12 bases. The germline gives CDR1 SGHTA, CDR2 FQGNSA. In DNA form, the CDR3 reads TGTGCCAGCAGCTTGAGCAGGGACGAAGATACGCAGTATTTT. It specifies CASSLSRDEDTQYF.

The sample holds many counts of this clonotype. This chain connects TRBV5-1 to TRBJ1-2; possibly TRBD1 for D (6 bases). The CDR3 is 14 amino acids. Trimming took 4 bases from V and 2 from J, leaving 12 bases between them. Germline V CDR1 and CDR2: SGHRS, YFSETQ. DNA for the CDR3: TGCGCCAGCAGCCCGGGACAACCGAACTATGGCTACACCTTC. Its protein is CASSPGQPNYGYTF.

The CDR3 coding sequence is TGTGCCAGCAGCTTAGTGGCCATGCGAGGCACTGAAGCTTTCTTT. Its translation: CASSLVAMRGTEAFF. V usage is TRBV11-2 and J usage is TRBJ1-1; D gene unclear. CDR1 and CDR2 from the germline V gene are SGHAT and FQNNGV. This CDR3 is built from 15 residues. Trimming pared 1 base from V and 4 bases from J, leaving 13 bases between.

The CDR3 region is CASSSGYNYGYTF. The CDR3 DNA reads TGTGCCAGCAGCTCCGGATACAACTATGGCTACACCTTC. The V and J genes are TRBV7-2 and TRBJ1-2; D is undetermined. CDR1 SGHTA and CDR2 FQGNSA come from the germline V gene. Trimming removed 4 bases from V and 2 bases from J, with 8 bases in between. The CDR3 loop spans 13 amino acids.

This chain uses TRBV20-1 with TRBJ2-5; D not resolved. Trimming shortened V by 3 bases and J by 4 bases, and 15 bases separated the two germline ends. Germline CDR1 and CDR2: DFQATT and SNEGSKA (reference sequence). This CDR3 spans 14 amino acids. Written as DNA, the CDR3 is TGCAGTGCTAGTGGCGGAAGAGGTGGAGAGACCCAGTACTTC. Amino acid sequence: CSASGGRGGETQYF.

The J gene is TRBJ2-1, the V gene TRBV20-1; the match to TRBD2 covers 8 bases. The germline V gene encodes CDR1 DFQATT and CDR2 SNEGSKA (reference sequence). The junction had 11 bases not matched to a gene; V was cut back by 5 bases and J by 8 bases. The CDR3 runs 14 residues. This CDR3 is CSAPSAGGNDEQFF. The DNA for the CDR3 is TGCAGTGCTCCCAGCGCGGGAGGTAACGATGAGCAGTTCTTC.

This clonotype was observed a few times. V is TRBV11-3 and J is TRBJ1-4, with a tentative D call TRBD1 (6 bases). The V gene lost 5 bases and the J gene lost 5 bases, with 12 bases spanning the gap. The length of the CDR3 is 14 residues. Germline CDR1 and CDR2: SGHNT and YENEEA. The CDR3 is CASSQGQGNEKLFF. CDR3 coding DNA: TGTGCCAGCAGCCAGGGCCAGGGGAATGAAAAACTGTTTTTT. Complete variable domain (other parts from reference TRBV11-3 and TRBJ1-4): EAGVVQSPRYKIIEKKQPVAFWCNPISGHNTLYWYLQNLGQGPELLIRYENEEAVDDSQLPKDRFSAERLKGVDSTLKIQPAELGDSAVYLCASSQGQGNEKLFFGSGTQLSVL.

The CDR3 DNA sequence: TGCAGTGCCCTGGACACTTTGAACACTGAAGCTTTCTTT. This sequence encodes CSALDTLNTEAFF. The rearrangement joins TRBV20-1 to TRBJ1-1; TRBD1 might be the D (5 bases). The CDR3 runs to 13 residues. Trimming took 6 bases from V and 0 from J, leaving 11 bases between them. Germline V gene data show CDR1 as DFQATT and CDR2 as SNEGSKA (reference sequence).

V gene TRBV9 combines with J gene TRBJ2-3, with unresolved D. This CDR3 spans 12 amino acids. V was shortened by 3 bases and J by 4 bases, with 6 bases between the two germline ends. Looked up from germline, CDR1 is SGDLS and CDR2 is YYNGEE. The CDR3: CASSATADTQYF. CDR3 in DNA: TGTGCCAGCAGCGCCACCGCAGATACGCAGTATTTT.

The V and J genes are TRBV5-1 and TRBJ2-1, with TRBD2 matching over 8 bases. Germline lookup yields CDR1 SGHRS and CDR2 YFSETQ. The CDR3 totals 15 residues. With 4 bases clipped from V and 6 bases from J, the junction kept 9 bases outside the gene matches. CDR3 DNA sequence: TGCGCCAGCAGCGACGGGACTAGGCGCACCAATGAGCAGTTCTTC. Translated, it gives CASSDGTRRTNEQFF.

The chain combines TRBV7-8 with TRBJ2-3; D is perhaps TRBD1 (7 bases). V lost 5 bases to trimming and J lost 4 bases, with 13 bases between them. CDR1 is SGHVS, CDR2 FQNEAQ, per germline. The CDR3 consists of 14 residues. The CDR3, as DNA: TGTGCCAGCAGCCCCCGCAGGGGGGCAGATACGCAGTATTTT. Its translation is CASSPRRGADTQYF.

This clonotype came up many times. This chain links TRBV28 with TRBJ2-6; D unresolved. CDR1 is MDHEN and CDR2 is SYDVKM in the germline V gene. V was trimmed by 2 bases and J by 0 bases, leaving 5 bases between them. This CDR3 has 15 residues. The chain's CDR3 is CASSLTDSGANVLTF. DNA of the CDR3: TGTGCCAGCAGTTTAACGGACTCTGGGGCCAACGTCCTGACTTTC.

The chain employs TRBV11-2 and TRBJ2-2; 9 bases fit TRBD2. Germline CDR1 and CDR2: SGHAT and FQNNGV. Trimming cost V 7 bases and J 0 bases; bases outside gene matches: 6. The CDR3 runs to 16 residues. The DNA of the CDR3 is TGTGCCAGCAATATCCTAGCGGGAACGAACACCGGGGAGCTGTTTTTT. This sequence encodes CASNILAGTNTGELFF.

This clonotype appeared a few times. The rearrangement uses TRBV7-3 and TRBJ1-1; D is perhaps TRBD1 (6 bases). Germline V gene data show CDR1 as SGHTA and CDR2 as FQGTGA. The CDR3 runs to 15 residues. With 5 bases removed from V and 6 bases from J, the gap between germline ends came to 19 bases. The CDR3: CASSLQGSPGAEAFF. The CDR3 coding sequence is TGTGCCAGCAGCCTACAGGGTTCCCCCGGCGCTGAAGCTTTCTTT.

To note about this clonotype: No conserved phenylalanine or tryptophan is present at the end of the CDR3, so a read error is the likely explanation. The chain recombines TRBV5-6 with TRBJ1-5; no clear D gene. There are 16 residues in the CDR3. Germline lookup yields CDR1 SGHDT and CDR2 YYEEEE. V was pared by 5 bases and J by 3 bases, with 18 bases between. The CDR3 DNA is TGTGCCAGCAGGTCAAGGAGGGTGGGCCCCAATCAGCCCCAGCATTAT. Amino acids: CASRSRRVGPNQPQHY.

CDR3 amino acids: CASSLDSAYGELFF. In DNA, the CDR3 is TGTGCCAGCAGCCTGGACAGTGCTTACGGGGAGCTGTTTTTT. This chain joins TRBV6-2 or TRBV6-3 and TRBJ2-2; D is possibly TRBD1 (6 bases). The ends were cut back, 6 bases at V and 7 bases at J, with 15 bases in the middle. The CDR3 extends over 14 amino acids. The germline V gene has CDR1 MNHEY and CDR2 SVGEGT.

This chain links TRBV7-2 with TRBJ2-1, with 7 nucleotides matching TRBD2. Looked up from germline, CDR1 is SGHTA and CDR2 is FQGNSA. V dropped 0 bases and J dropped 8; count of bases not matched to a gene: 7. There are 15 residues in the CDR3. The CDR3 coding sequence is TGTGCCAGCAGCTTAGCGGGAGGGCCGGGCTATGAGCAGTTCTTC. It codes for CASSLAGGPGYEQFF.